The 17 T cell receptor beta chains below all came from one sample that was sequenced in a study of blood T cell repertoires in COVID-19. The method was immunoSEQ multiplex PCR; TCRdb's version includes in-frame clones alone and lacks a portion of them. The table records about 270,000 clones, about 90% of them present only once. Specimen: PBMCs or T cells enriched from blood (not recorded which). The receptors here all came from a woman aged 25 to 39 with acute COVID-19.

The chain uses TRBV7-9 and TRBJ1-4; 7 positions match TRBD1. The length of the CDR3 is 15 residues. V gave up 4 bases and J gave up 7 bases; unmatched junction bases: 9. The V gene's germline CDR1 is SEHNR and CDR2 FQNEAQ (reference sequence). The CDR3 loop reads CASSSGDSSGEKLFF. Here the CDR3 DNA reads TGTGCCAGCAGCTCTGGGGACAGTAGTGGTGAAAAACTGTTTTTT.

V and J are TRBV11-2 and TRBJ2-1; 8 positions match TRBD2. Germline-derived CDR1 and CDR2 are SGHAT and FQNNGV. Trimming removed 4 bases from V and 5 bases from J; junction bases left unmatched: 7. The CDR3 totals 15 residues. This CDR3 reads CASSSSGSLHNEQFF. CDR3 sequence (DNA): TGTGCCAGCAGCTCAAGCGGGAGTCTGCACAATGAGCAGTTCTTC.

The V gene is TRBV4-1, the J gene TRBJ2-1; 9 nucleotides align to TRBD2. With 4 bases clipped from V and 0 bases from J, the junction kept 7 bases outside the gene matches. The germline V gene encodes CDR1 MGHRA and CDR2 YSYEKL. This CDR3 is built from 17 residues. DNA for the CDR3: TGCGCCAGCAGCCGAATACCGACTAGCGGCTCCTACAATGAGCAGTTCTTC. Translated: CASSRIPTSGSYNEQFF.

This sequence joins TRBV19 and TRBJ2-7, with D maybe TRBD2 (6 bases). Germline V gene lookup returns CDR1 LNHDA and CDR2 SQIVND (reference sequence). Trimming took 3 bases from V and 3 from J, leaving 18 bases between them. The CDR3 loop spans 16 amino acids. The CDR3: CASSIGFGAGRYEQYF. The CDR3 bases are TGTGCCAGTAGTATTGGGTTTGGGGCGGGACGCTACGAGCAGTACTTC.

The chain uses TRBV4-2 and TRBJ2-2, with unresolved D. Trimming took 0 bases from V and 5 from J, leaving 7 bases between them. Germline V lookup: CDR1 LGHNA, CDR2 YNFKEQ. The CDR3 has 14 amino acids. This CDR3 is CASSQDRETGELFF. The DNA for the CDR3 is TGTGCCAGCAGCCAAGATAGAGAGACCGGGGAGCTGTTTTTT.

The rearrangement uses TRBV3-1 (or the pseudogene TRBV3-2) and TRBJ2-3; TRBD2 agrees at 12 bases. The CDR3 has 16 residues. V lost 2 bases, J lost 4 bases, and 4 bases stayed unmatched. The germline CDR1 and CDR2 sequences are LGHDT and YNNKEL (reference sequence). The CDR3 nucleotides read TGTGCCAGCAGCCAAACGACTAGCGGGAGAGCAGATACGCAGTATTTT. Amino acids: CASSQTTSGRADTQYF.

This clone has only one observation. V and J are TRBV9 and TRBJ2-5; 13 bases align to TRBD2. Germline V gene data show CDR1 as SGDLS and CDR2 as YYNGEE. V was pared by 0 bases and J by 2 bases, with 7 bases of the junction left unmatched. The CDR3 spans 18 residues. The CDR3 region is CASSVGLAGGGGQETQYF. CDR3 coding DNA: TGTGCCAGCAGCGTAGGACTAGCGGGAGGAGGAGGACAAGAGACCCAGTACTTC.

The chain couples TRBV5-4 to TRBJ2-1; 13 bases agree with TRBD2. Trimming at V came to 5 bases and at J to 2 bases, leaving 4 bases not matched to a gene. Germline-derived CDR1 and CDR2 are SGHNT and YYREEE (reference sequence). The CDR3 is 16 amino acids. The CDR3 bases are TGTGCCAGCAGATACACTAGCGGGAGGGCCTACAATGAGCAGTTCTTC. This gives the protein CASRYTSGRAYNEQFF.

The chain couples TRBV10-3 to TRBJ2-6; tentative D call: TRBD2 (6 bases). V was cut by 2 bases and J by 0 bases, with 17 bases left in between. This CDR3 comprises 19 residues. Per germline, CDR1 ENHRY and CDR2 SYGVKD. Here the CDR3 DNA reads TGTGCCATCAGTGAGACATTAACTAGCTTCAGCTCTGGGGCCAACGTCCTGACTTTC. Translating it yields CAISETLTSFSSGANVLTF.

The chain has TRBV5-4 and TRBJ2-1; no reliable D call. This CDR3 region has 15 residues. Trimming pared 0 bases from V and 7 bases from J, leaving 14 bases between. Germline CDR1 reads SGHNT; CDR2 reads YYREEE (reference sequence). CDR3 amino acids: CASSLVGLSRNEQFF. Written as DNA, the CDR3 is TGTGCCAGCAGCTTGGTGGGCCTCTCAAGGAATGAGCAGTTCTTC.

The chain couples TRBV19 to TRBJ2-4, with D tentatively TRBD1 (5 bases). V was pared by 3 bases and J by 1 base, with 13 bases between. The germline V gene has CDR1 LNHDA and CDR2 SQIVND (reference sequence). CDR3 length equals 16 residues. The chain's CDR3 is CASSIGQGLAKNIQYF. CDR3 nucleotide sequence: TGTGCCAGTAGTATCGGGCAGGGTCTTGCCAAAAACATTCAGTACTTC.

The J gene is TRBJ2-3, the V gene TRBV10-1, with 10 bases aligning to TRBD2. V was pared by 2 bases and J by 8 bases, with 7 bases of the junction left unmatched. The CDR3 is 15 residues long. Germline lookup yields CDR1 WNHNN and CDR2 SYGVQD (reference sequence). CDR3 nucleotides: TGCGCCAGCAGTGAGCTAGCGGGAGTAGGGGGTACGCAGTATTTT. Amino acids: CASSELAGVGGTQYF.

This chain joins TRBV7-2 and TRBJ2-1; TRBD1 agrees at 9 bases. The germline V gene has CDR1 SGHTA and CDR2 FQGNSA. The length of the CDR3 is 16 residues. The junction had 6 bases not matched to a gene; V was cut back by 1 base and J by 5 bases. CDR3 bases: TGTGCCAGCAGCTTAGTGGGGACAGGGAGGCACAATGAGCAGTTCTTC. Encoded protein: CASSLVGTGRHNEQFF.

The genes are TRBV7-9 and TRBJ2-5, with D maybe TRBD1 (5 bases). The CDR3 runs to 15 residues. V shed 8 bases and J shed 1 base, with 17 bases lying between them. In germline, CDR1 is SEHNR, CDR2 FQNEAQ (reference sequence). The CDR3 here is CASQRGGGSQETQYF. In DNA form, the CDR3 reads TGTGCCAGCCAAAGGGGTGGCGGAAGCCAAGAGACCCAGTACTTC. Filled out from reference TRBV7-9 and TRBJ2-5, the complete variable domain reads DTGVSQNPRHKITKRGQNVTFRCDPISEHNRLYWYRQTLGQGPEFLTYFQNEAQLEKSRLLSDRFSAERPKGSFSTLEIQRTEQGDSAMYLCASQRGGGSQETQYFGPGTRLLVL.

The count of this clone is one. The V call is TRBV27, the J call TRBJ1-5; no reliable D call. The CDR3 is 13 residues long. Germline lookup yields CDR1 MNHEY and CDR2 SMNVEV (reference sequence). V dropped 4 bases and J dropped 1 base, with 5 bases sitting between them. In nucleotides, the CDR3 is TGTGCCAGCAGTTCATTGAGCAATCAGCCCCAGCATTTT. Its translation: CASSSLSNQPQHF.

The CDR3 reads CASSIGQGINQPQHF. In DNA form, the CDR3 reads TGTGCCAGTAGTATAGGGCAGGGCATCAATCAGCCCCAGCATTTT. The J gene is TRBJ1-5, the V gene TRBV19; maybe TRBD1 (5 bases). V lost 1 base, J lost 3 bases, and 10 bases lay in between. The CDR3 is 15 amino acids. CDR1 is LNHDA and CDR2 is SQIVND in the germline V gene (reference sequence).

The genes are TRBV3-1 (or the pseudogene TRBV3-2) and TRBJ2-7; 9 bases are a match to TRBD2. The CDR3 has 19 residues. With 5 bases clipped from V and 2 bases from J, the junction kept 19 bases outside the gene matches. Germline V CDR1 and CDR2: LGHDT, YNNKEL (reference sequence). The chain's CDR3 is CASSSGRLGGGRGTYEQYF. The CDR3 coding sequence is TGTGCCAGCAGCTCGGGACGCTTAGGCGGCGGGAGGGGGACCTACGAGCAGTACTTC.